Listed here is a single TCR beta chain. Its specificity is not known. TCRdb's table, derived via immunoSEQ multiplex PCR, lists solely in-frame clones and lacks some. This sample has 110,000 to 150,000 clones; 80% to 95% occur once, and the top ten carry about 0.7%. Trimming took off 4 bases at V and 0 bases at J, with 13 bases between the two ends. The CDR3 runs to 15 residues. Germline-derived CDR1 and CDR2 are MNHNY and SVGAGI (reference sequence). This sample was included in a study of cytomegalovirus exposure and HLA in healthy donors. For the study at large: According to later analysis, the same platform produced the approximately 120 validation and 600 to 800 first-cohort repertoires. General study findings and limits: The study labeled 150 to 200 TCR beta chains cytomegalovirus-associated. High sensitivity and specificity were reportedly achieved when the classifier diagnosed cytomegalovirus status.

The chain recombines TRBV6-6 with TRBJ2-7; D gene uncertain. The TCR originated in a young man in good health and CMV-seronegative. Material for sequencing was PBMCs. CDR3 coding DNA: TGTGCCAGCAGTTTCACCGTTAGGAGCTCCTACGAGCAGTACTTC. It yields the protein CASSFTVRSSYEQYF.